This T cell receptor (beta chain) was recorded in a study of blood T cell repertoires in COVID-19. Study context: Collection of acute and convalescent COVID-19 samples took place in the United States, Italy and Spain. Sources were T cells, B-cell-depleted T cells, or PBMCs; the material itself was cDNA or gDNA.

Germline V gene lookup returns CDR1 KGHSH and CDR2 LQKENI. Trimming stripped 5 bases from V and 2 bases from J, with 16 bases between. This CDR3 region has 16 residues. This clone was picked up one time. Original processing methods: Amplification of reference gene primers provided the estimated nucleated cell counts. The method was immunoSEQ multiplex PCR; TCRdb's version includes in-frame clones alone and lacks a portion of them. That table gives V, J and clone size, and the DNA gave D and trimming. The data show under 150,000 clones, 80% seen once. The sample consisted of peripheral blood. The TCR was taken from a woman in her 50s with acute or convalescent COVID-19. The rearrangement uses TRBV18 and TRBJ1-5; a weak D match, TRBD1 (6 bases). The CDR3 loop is CASSDRQVGGNQPQHF. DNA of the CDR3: TGTGCCAGCTCAGACCGACAGGTGGGGGGCAATCAGCCCCAGCATTTT. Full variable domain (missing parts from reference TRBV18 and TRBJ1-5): NAGVMQNPRHLVRRRGQEARLRCSPMKGHSHVYWYRQLPEEGLKFMVYLQKENIIDESGMPKERFSAEFPKEGPSILRIQQVVRGDSAAYFCASSDRQVGGNQPQHFGDGTRLSIL.